The 10 T cell receptor beta chains in this list originate from one sample, sequenced in a study of T cells in narcolepsy. Here immunoSEQ multiplex PCR was the method, and the copy in TCRdb shows in-frame clones only, minus some. In the table there are over 40,000 clones, roughly 88% of which are singletons. Input material: CD45RA- memory CD4+ T cells from PBMCs. The receptors derive from a human donor with narcolepsy.

This CDR3 is CASSVGIRDSYSTIYF. As DNA, the CDR3 is TGTGCCAGCAGCGTGGGAATCCGGGACAGCTATTCCACCATATATTTT. The chain couples TRBV7-2 to TRBJ1-3, with TRBD1 matching over 7 bases. Germline trimming cut 5 bases from V and 9 bases from J; bases unmatched to any gene: 16. The CDR3 has 16 residues. CDR1 and CDR2 from the germline V gene are SGHTA and FQGNSA.

This chain uses TRBV14 with TRBJ2-5; possibly TRBD2 for D (6 bases). The germline V gene encodes CDR1 SGHDN and CDR2 FVKESK. The CDR3 has 14 residues. Trimming pared 1 base from V and 4 bases from J, leaving 10 bases between. CDR3 bases: TGTGCCAGCAGCCAAGTATGGGGGGTAGAGACCCAGTACTTC. As protein: CASSQVWGVETQYF.

The rearrangement links TRBV11-3 to TRBJ2-5, with D unresolved. Germline values: CDR1 SGHNT, CDR2 YENEEA. V was pared by 1 base and J by 5 bases, with 11 bases between. The CDR3 has 14 residues. CDR3 protein: CASSLVSVAETQYF. The CDR3 DNA reads as TGTGCCAGCAGCTTAGTAAGCGTAGCTGAGACCCAGTACTTC.

This chain connects TRBV15 to TRBJ1-5; D gene unclear. V was trimmed by 0 bases and J by 5 bases, leaving 11 bases between them. The germline CDR1 and CDR2 sequences are LNHNV and YYDKDF (reference sequence). The CDR3 extends over 15 amino acids. CDR3 loop: CATSRDGNKDQPQHF. CDR3 sequence (DNA): TGTGCCACCAGCAGAGATGGCAATAAAGATCAGCCCCAGCATTTT.

J is TRBJ2-2 and V is TRBV7-2; no firm D call. V lost 5 bases and J 6 bases, leaving 19 bases between the germline ends. This CDR3 is 16 amino acids long. In germline, CDR1 is SGHTA, CDR2 FQGNSA. The chain's CDR3 is CASSDPGPAGPGELFF. The DNA of the CDR3 is TGTGCCAGCAGCGACCCCGGGCCGGCCGGGCCCGGGGAGCTGTTTTTT.

The V call is TRBV6-5, the J call TRBJ2-2; unclear D gene. In germline, CDR1 is MNHEY, CDR2 SVGAGI. V shed 5 bases and J shed 3 bases, with 4 bases lying between them. This CDR3 contains 12 residues. DNA of the CDR3: TGTGCCAGCAGTCACTACACCGGGGAGCTGTTTTTT. It yields the protein CASSHYTGELFF.

This chain links TRBV6-4 with TRBJ1-1; no clear D. The CDR3 is made up of 15 amino acids. V was shortened by 2 bases and J by 1 base, with 11 bases between the two germline ends. Germline CDR1 MRHNA, CDR2 SNTAGT. The CDR3 nucleotides read TGTGCCAGCAGTGACACTAAGGTGAGGAACACTGAAGCTTTCTTT. It yields the protein CASSDTKVRNTEAFF.

The gene calls are TRBV10-3 and TRBJ1-3; the D gene is possibly TRBD1 (6 bases). Germline V CDR1 and CDR2: ENHRY, SYGVKD. This CDR3 spans 14 amino acids. V was cut by 6 bases and J by 2 bases, with 11 bases left in between. The CDR3 DNA sequence: TGTGCCATCAGACCACAGGGAGCTGGAAACACCATATATTTT. This translates into CAIRPQGAGNTIYF.

This chain connects TRBV30 to TRBJ2-7; 9 nucleotides agree with TRBD1. Unmatched junction bases numbered 5, after V lost 6 bases and J lost 5 bases. The CDR3 spans 12 residues. Per the germline V gene, CDR1 is GTSNPN and CDR2 is SVGIG (reference sequence). As DNA, the CDR3 is TGTGCCTGCCGGACAGGGGTGAACGAGCAGTACTTC. It encodes CACRTGVNEQYF.

The J gene is TRBJ1-5, the V gene TRBV2; 9 nucleotides line up with TRBD1. Germline V gene lookup returns CDR1 SNHLY and CDR2 FYNNEI. The length of the CDR3 is 17 residues. With 8 bases clipped from V and 1 base from J, the junction kept 12 bases outside the gene matches. CDR3 DNA: TGTGCCAGCGAGGGACAGGGAGGAGGGATGAGCAATCAGCCCCAGCATTTT. It yields the protein CASEGQGGGMSNQPQHF.